These T cell receptor beta chains were read from a single sample in a study of cytotoxic CD8 clonotypes in ibrutinib-treated CLL. Assay used: immunoSEQ multiplex PCR; TCRdb lists only in-frame clones, some missing. Of about 72,000 clones in the sample, around 81% were seen once. The source material was PBMCs, sampled at disease progression, from a patient treated with ibrutinib. Receptors were obtained from a human donor with chronic lymphocytic leukemia. Both conserved end residues are part of each CDR3. Each record gives: D gene, clone size, V gene, J gene, CDR3 DNA, CDR3 protein. The D gene is left open where the match is weak. Where a row states a size, it is once, few, many or the class of an expanded clone; other rows omit it.

TRBD2	NA	TRBV5-3	TRBJ2-7	TGTGCCAGAAGCTACAGGACTAGCGGGAACAACGAGCAGTACTTC	CARSYRTSGNNEQYF
NA	NA	TRBV5-8	TRBJ2-6	TGTGCCAGCGGCAGGGTTGGGGCCAACGTCCTGACTTTC	CASGRVGANVLTF
NA	NA	TRBV29-1	TRBJ1-2	TGCAGCGTTCTAGATGGAAGTGGCTACACCTTC	CSVLDGSGYTF
TRBD2	NA	TRBV11-2	TRBJ2-1	TGTGCCAGCAGCCCAGGACTAGCGGGAGGTTCGGATGAGCAGTTCTTC	CASSPGLAGGSDEQFF
NA	few	TRBV4-2	TRBJ2-2	TGTGCCAGCAAGGGACCCAACACCGGGGAGCTGTTTTTT	CASKGPNTGELFF
TRBD1	NA	TRBV11-3	TRBJ2-3	TGTGCCAGCAGCTTATGGGGGACAGGCACAGATACGCAGTATTTT	CASSLWGTGTDTQYF
TRBD2	NA	TRBV11-2	TRBJ2-1	TGTGCCAGCAGCTTAGAGGCGGGAGGTCACAATGAGCAGTTCTTC	CASSLEAGGHNEQFF
TRBD1	NA	TRBV6-5	TRBJ1-1	TGTGCCAGCAGCCGCCGGACAGGGGACGCTGAAGCTTTCTTT	CASSRRTGDAEAFF
NA	NA	TRBV19	TRBJ1-2	TGTGCCAGTAGTATTCTAGGGCTTGGCTACACCTTC	CASSILGLGYTF
TRBD1	NA	TRBV9	TRBJ1-2	TGTGCCAGCAGCCCTTGGACAGGCCAGGGTGGCTACACCTTC	CASSPWTGQGGYTF
NA	NA	TRBV6-6	TRBJ1-6	TGTGCCAGCACTCAAGTAGGGGAAAATTCACCCCTCCACTTT	CASTQVGENSPLHF
NA	few	TRBV2	TRBJ2-7	TGTGCCAGCACGAGGGGGGCCTACGAGCAGTACTTC	CASTRGAYEQYF
NA	NA	TRBV20-1	TRBJ2-5	TGCAGTGCTACACAAGAGACCCAGTACTTC	CSATQETQYF
TRBD1	NA	TRBV9	TRBJ1-2	TGTGCCAGCAGCGTAGGAGCAGGGACAGGGGTCTCAAATCCCTATGGCTACACCTTC	CASSVGAGTGVSNPYGYTF
TRBD1	once	TRBV12-5	TRBJ1-5	TGTGCTAGTGCTCGGAAATTACAGGGGTTTAATCAGCCCCAGCATTTT	CASARKLQGFNQPQHF
TRBD2	NA	TRBV18	TRBJ2-2	TGTGCCAGCTCACCACCTAGCGGGGGGAACACCGGGGAGCTGTTTTTT	CASSPPSGGNTGELFF
NA	once	TRBV5-1	TRBJ2-5	TGCGCCAGCGCATCCGCCAGGGGCTTCCCGACCCAGTACTTC	CASASARGFPTQYF
TRBD2	few	TRBV5-1	TRBJ2-7	TGCGCCAGCAGCACAATAGCGGGAGGGTCCTACGAGCAGTACTTC	CASSTIAGGSYEQYF
NA	few	TRBV6-1	TRBJ1-1	TGTGCCCTTAGCTTGGCGAGGATGAACACTGAAGCTTTCTTT	CALSLARMNTEAFF
NA	NA	TRBV5-4	TRBJ2-1	TGTGCCAGCAGCTTGGGGGACGGAGCCGGGCAGTTCTTC	CASSLGDGAGQFF
NA	once	TRBV9	TRBJ2-1	TGTGCCAGCAGCGGGGGGTCTTTCAATGAGCAGTTCTTC	CASSGGSFNEQFF
NA	NA	TRBV7-2	TRBJ2-5	TGTGCCAGCAGCTTAACAGGCTCCTTTAGCCAAGAGACCCAGTACTTC	CASSLTGSFSQETQYF